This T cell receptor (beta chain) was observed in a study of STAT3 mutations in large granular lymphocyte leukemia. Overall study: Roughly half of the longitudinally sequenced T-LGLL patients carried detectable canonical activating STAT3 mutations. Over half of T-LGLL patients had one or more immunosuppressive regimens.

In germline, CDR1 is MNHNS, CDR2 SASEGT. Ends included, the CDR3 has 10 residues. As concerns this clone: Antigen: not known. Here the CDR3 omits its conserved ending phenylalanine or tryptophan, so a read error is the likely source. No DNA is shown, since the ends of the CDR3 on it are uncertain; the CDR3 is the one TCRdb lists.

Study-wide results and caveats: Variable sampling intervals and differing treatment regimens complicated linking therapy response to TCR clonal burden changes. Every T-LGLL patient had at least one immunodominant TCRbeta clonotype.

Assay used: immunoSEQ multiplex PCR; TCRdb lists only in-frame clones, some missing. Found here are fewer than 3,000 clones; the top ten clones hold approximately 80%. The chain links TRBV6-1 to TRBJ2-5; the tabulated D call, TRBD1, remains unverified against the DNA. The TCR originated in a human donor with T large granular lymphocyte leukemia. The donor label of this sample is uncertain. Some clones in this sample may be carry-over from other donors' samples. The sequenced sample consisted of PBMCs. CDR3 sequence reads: CASSEGVGET.